This TCR beta chain originates from a study of blood T cell repertoires in COVID-19. Study-wide background: COVID-19 samples from acute and convalescent phases originated in the United States, Italy and Spain. PBMCs, B-cell-depleted T cells, or T cells provided the cDNA or gDNA that made up the material.

Germline V lookup: CDR1 SGHRS, CDR2 YFSETQ. V lost 1 base to trimming and J lost 7 bases, with 15 bases between them. The CDR3 spans 14 residues. In the source study's methods: It was from reference gene primer amplification that nucleated cell counts were estimated. The protocol was immunoSEQ multiplex PCR, while the TCRdb copy is restricted to in-frame clones and leaves out a portion. That table furnishes V, J and clone size, whereas the DNA furnished D and trimming. The data show about 120,000 clones, about 85% seen once. Sequenced sample: peripheral blood. This receptor was identified in a man aged 60 to 75 with acute or convalescent COVID-19. J is TRBJ2-7 and V is TRBV5-1; tentative D call: TRBD2 (5 bases). As DNA, the CDR3 is TGCGCCAGCAGCTTGTACTTGGGATCGGGGGAGCAGTACTTC. This gives the protein CASSLYLGSGEQYF.